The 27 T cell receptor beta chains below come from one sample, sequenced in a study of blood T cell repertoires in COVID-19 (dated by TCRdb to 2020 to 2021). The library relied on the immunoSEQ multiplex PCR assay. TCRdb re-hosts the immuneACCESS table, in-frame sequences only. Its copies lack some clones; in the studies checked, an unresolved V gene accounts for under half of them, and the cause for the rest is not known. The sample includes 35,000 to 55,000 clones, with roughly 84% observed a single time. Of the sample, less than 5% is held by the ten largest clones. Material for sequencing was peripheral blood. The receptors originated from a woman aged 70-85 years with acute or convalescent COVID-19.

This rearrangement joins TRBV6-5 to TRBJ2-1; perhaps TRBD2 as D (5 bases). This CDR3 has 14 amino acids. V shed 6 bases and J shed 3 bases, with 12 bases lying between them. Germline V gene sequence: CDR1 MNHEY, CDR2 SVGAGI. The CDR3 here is CASRPDWDYNEQFF. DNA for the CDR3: TGTGCCAGCAGACCGGACTGGGACTACAATGAGCAGTTCTTC.

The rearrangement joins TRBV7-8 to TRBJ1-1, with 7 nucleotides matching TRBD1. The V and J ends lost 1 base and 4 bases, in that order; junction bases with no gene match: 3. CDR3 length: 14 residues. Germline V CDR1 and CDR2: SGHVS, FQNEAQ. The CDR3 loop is CASSLGGTVTEAFF. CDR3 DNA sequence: TGTGCCAGCAGCTTAGGGGGGACAGTCACTGAAGCTTTCTTT.

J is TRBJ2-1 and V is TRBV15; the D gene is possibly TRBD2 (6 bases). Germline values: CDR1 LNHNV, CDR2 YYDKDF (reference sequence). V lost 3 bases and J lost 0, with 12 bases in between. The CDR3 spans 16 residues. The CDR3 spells CATSRELASSYNEQFF. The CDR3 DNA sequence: TGTGCCACCAGCAGGGAACTAGCTTCCTCCTACAATGAGCAGTTCTTC.

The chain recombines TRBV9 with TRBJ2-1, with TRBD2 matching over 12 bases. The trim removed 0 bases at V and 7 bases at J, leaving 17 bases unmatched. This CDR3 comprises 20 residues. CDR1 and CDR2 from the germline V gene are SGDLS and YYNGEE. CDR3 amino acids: CASSVAPTSGRIRERNEQFF. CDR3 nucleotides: TGTGCCAGCAGCGTAGCCCCGACTAGCGGGAGAATAAGAGAAAGAAATGAGCAGTTCTTC.

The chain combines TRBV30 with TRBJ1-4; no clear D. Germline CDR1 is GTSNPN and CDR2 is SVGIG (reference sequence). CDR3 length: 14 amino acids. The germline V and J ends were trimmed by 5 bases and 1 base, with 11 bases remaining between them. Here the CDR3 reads CAWAPLGTNEKLFF. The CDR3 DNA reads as TGTGCCTGGGCCCCCCTAGGAACTAATGAAAAACTGTTTTTT. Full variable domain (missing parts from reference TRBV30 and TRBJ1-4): SQTIHQWPATLVQPVGSPLSLECTVEGTSNPNLYWYRQAAGRGLQLLFYSVGIGQISSEVPQNLSASRPQDRQFILSSKKLLLSDSGFYLCAWAPLGTNEKLFFGSGTQLSVL.

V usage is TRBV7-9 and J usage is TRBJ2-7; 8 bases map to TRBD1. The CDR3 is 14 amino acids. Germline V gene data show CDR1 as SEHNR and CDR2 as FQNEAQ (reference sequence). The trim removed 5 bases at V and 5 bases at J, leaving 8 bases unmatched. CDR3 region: CASSLRTGNNEQYF. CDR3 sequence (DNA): TGTGCCAGCAGCCTAAGGACAGGGAACAACGAGCAGTACTTC.

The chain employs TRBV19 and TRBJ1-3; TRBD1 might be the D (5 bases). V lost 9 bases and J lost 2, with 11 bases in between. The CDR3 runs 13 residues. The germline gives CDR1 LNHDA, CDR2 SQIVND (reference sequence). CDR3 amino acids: CASVTGPGNTIYF. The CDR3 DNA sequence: TGTGCCAGCGTAACAGGACCTGGAAACACCATATATTTT.

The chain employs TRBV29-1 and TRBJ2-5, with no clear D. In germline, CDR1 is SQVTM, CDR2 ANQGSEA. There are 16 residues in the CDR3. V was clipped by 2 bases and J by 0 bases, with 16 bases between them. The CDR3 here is CSVERRGRSYQETQYF. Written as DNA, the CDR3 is TGCAGCGTTGAACGTCGTGGCAGATCGTACCAAGAGACCCAGTACTTC.

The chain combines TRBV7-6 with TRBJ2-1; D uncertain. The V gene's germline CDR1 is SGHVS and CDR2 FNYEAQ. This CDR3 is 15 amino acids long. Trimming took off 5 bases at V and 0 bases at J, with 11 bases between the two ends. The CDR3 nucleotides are TGTGCCAGCAGCCTTAGTTTCTCCTCCTACAATGAGCAGTTCTTC. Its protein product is CASSLSFSSYNEQFF.

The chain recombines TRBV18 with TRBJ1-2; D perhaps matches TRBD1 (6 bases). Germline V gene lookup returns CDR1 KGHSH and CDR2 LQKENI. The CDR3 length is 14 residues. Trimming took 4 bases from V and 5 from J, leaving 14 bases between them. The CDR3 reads CASSHSDRQYGYTF. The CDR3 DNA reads TGTGCCAGCTCACACTCGGACAGACAATATGGCTACACCTTC.

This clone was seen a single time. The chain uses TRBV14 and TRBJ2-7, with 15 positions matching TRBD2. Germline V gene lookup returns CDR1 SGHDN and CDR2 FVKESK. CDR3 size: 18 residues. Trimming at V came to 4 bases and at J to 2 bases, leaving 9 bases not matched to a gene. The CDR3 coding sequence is TGTGCCAGCAGCCCGGGACTAGCGGGAGGAATACGGACCTACGAGCAGTACTTC. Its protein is CASSPGLAGGIRTYEQYF.

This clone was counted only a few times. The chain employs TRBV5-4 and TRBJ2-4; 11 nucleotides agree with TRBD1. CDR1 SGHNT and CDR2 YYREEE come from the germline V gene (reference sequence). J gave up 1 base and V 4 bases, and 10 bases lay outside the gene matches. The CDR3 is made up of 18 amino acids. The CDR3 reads CASSQGTGGLGAKNIQYF. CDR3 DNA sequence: TGTGCCAGCAGCCAAGGGACAGGGGGTCTTGGGGCCAAAAACATTCAGTACTTC.

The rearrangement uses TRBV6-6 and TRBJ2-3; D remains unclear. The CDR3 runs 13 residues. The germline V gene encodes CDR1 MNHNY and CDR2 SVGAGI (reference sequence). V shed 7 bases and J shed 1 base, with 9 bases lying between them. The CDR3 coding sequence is TGTGCCAGCATCCCGAGGCGCACAGATACGCAGTATTTT. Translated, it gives CASIPRRTDTQYF.

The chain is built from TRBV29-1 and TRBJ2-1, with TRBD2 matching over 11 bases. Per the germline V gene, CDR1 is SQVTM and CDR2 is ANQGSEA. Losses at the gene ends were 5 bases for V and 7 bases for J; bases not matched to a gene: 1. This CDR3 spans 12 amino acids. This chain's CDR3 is CSVTSGRNEQFF. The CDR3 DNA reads TGCAGCGTTACTAGCGGGAGAAATGAGCAGTTCTTC.

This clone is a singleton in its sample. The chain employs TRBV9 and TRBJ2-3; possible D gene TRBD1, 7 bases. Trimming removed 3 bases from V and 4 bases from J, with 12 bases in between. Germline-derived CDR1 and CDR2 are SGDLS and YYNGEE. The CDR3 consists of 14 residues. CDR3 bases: TGTGCCAGCAGCGATCAGGGGGGTCCAGATACGCAGTATTTT. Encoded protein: CASSDQGGPDTQYF. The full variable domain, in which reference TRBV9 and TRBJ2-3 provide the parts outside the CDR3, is DSGVTQTPKHLITATGQRVTLRCSPRSGDLSVYWYQQSLDQGLQFLIQYYNGEERAKGNILERFSAQQFPDLHSELNLSSLELGDSALYFCASSDQGGPDTQYFGPGTRLTVL.

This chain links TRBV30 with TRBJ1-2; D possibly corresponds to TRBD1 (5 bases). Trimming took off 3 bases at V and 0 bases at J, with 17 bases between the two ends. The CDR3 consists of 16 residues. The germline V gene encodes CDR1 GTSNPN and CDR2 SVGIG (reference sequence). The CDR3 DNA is TGTGCCTGGAGACGCCGGGGGACCTTAGCTAACTATGGCTACACCTTC. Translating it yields CAWRRRGTLANYGYTF. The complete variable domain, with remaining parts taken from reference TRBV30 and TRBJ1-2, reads SQTIHQWPATLVQPVGSPLSLECTVEGTSNPNLYWYRQAAGRGLQLLFYSVGIGQISSEVPQNLSASRPQDRQFILSSKKLLLSDSGFYLCAWRRRGTLANYGYTFGSGTRLTVV.

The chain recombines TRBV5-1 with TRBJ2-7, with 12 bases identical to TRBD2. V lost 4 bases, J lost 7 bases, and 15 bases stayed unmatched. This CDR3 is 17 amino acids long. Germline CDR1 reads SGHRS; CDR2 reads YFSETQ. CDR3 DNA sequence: TGCGCCAGCAGCCCCGGGGCGACTAGCGGGAGCGCTTGGGAGCAGTACTTC. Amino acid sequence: CASSPGATSGSAWEQYF.

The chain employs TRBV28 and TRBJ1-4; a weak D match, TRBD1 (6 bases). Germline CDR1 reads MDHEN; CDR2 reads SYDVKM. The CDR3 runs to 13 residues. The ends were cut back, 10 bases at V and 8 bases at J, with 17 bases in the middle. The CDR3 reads CATGQINLEKLFF. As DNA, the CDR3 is TGTGCCACGGGACAAATTAATTTGGAAAAACTGTTTTTT.

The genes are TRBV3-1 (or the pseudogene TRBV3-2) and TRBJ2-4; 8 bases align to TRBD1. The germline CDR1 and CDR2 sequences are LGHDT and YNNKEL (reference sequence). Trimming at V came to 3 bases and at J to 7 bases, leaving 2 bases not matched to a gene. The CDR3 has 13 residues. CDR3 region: CASSQDRVNIQYF. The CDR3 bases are TGTGCCAGCAGCCAGGACAGGGTGAACATTCAGTACTTC.

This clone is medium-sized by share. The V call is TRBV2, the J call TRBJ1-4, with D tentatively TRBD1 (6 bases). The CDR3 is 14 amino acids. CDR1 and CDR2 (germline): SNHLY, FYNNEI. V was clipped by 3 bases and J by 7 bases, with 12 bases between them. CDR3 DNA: TGTGCCAGCAGTGACGCAGGGGCAGGTGAAAAACTGTTTTTT. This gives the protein CASSDAGAGEKLFF. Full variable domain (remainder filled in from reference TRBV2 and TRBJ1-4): EPEVTQTPSHQVTQMGQEVILRCVPISNHLYFYWYRQILGQKVEFLVSFYNNEISEKSEIFDDQFSVERPDGSNFTLKIRSTKLEDSAMYFCASSDAGAGEKLFFGSGTQLSVL.

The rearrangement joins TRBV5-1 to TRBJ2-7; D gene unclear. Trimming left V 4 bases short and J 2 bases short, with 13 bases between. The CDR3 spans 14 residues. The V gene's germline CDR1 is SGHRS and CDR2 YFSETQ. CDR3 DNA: TGCGCCAGCAGCCCTGAGGTATCTGCCTACGAGCAGTACTTC. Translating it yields CASSPEVSAYEQYF.

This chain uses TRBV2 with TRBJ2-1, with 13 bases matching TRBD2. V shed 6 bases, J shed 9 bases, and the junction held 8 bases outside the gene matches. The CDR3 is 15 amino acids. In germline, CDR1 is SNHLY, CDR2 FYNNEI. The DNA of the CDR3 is TGTGCCAGCAGGTACGGGACTAGCGGGAAATTTGAGCAGTTCTTC. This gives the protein CASRYGTSGKFEQFF. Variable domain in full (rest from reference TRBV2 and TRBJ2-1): EPEVTQTPSHQVTQMGQEVILRCVPISNHLYFYWYRQILGQKVEFLVSFYNNEISEKSEIFDDQFSVERPDGSNFTLKIRSTKLEDSAMYFCASRYGTSGKFEQFFGPGTRLTVL.

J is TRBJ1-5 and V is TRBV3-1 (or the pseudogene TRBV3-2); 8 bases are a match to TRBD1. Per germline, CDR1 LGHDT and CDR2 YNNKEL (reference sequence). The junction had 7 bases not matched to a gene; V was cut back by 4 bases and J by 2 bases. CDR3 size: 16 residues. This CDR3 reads CASSPSGQGRNQPQHF. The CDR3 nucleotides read TGTGCCAGCAGCCCATCCGGACAGGGTCGCAATCAGCCCCAGCATTTT.

CDR3 in amino acids: CASSTDRLGTEAFF. CDR3 DNA sequence: TGTGCCAGCAGTACGGACAGGTTGGGGACTGAAGCTTTCTTT. V usage is TRBV2 and J usage is TRBJ1-1; 7 nucleotides line up with TRBD1. V was pared by 5 bases and J by 5 bases, with 8 bases of the junction left unmatched. The germline gives CDR1 SNHLY, CDR2 FYNNEI. The CDR3 has 14 residues.

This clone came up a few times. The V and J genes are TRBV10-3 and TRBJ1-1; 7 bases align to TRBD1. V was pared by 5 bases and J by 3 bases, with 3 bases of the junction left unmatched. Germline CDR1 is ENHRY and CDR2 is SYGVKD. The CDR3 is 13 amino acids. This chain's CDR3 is CAISRGRDTEAFF. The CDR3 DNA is TGTGCCATCAGTAGGGGGCGGGACACTGAAGCTTTCTTT.

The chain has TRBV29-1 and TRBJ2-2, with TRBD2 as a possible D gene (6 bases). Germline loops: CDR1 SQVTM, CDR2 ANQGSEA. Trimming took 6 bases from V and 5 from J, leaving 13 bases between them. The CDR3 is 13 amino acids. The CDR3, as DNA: TGCAGCGTAAAACTGGGGGGAACCGGGGAGCTGTTTTTT. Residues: CSVKLGGTGELFF.

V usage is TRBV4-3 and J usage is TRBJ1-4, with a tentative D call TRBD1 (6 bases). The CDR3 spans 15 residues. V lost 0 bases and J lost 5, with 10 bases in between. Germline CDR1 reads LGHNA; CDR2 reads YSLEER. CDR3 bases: TGCGCCAGCAGCCAAGATGGGGGGGCAAATGAAAAACTGTTTTTT. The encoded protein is CASSQDGGANEKLFF.